These 28 T cell receptor beta chains share one sample of origin, sequenced in a study of technical replicates of blood from a few donors. The data were produced by immunoSEQ multiplex PCR, yet TCRdb's version contains in-frame clones alone and is incomplete. There are around 72,000 clones in the sample; about 91% occur only once, and under 0.5% lies in the top ten. Source material: T cells isolated from PBMCs. The receptors here all came from a human donor in good health.

The rearrangement joins TRBV29-1 to TRBJ2-1; the match to TRBD1 covers 8 bases. Germline CDR1 is SQVTM and CDR2 is ANQGSEA. V gave up 7 bases and J gave up 6 bases; unmatched junction bases: 5. The CDR3 length is 12 residues. CDR3 bases: TGCAGCGGGCGGGACAGGCCCAATGAGCAGTTCTTC. Translated: CSGRDRPNEQFF.

The sample holds one count of this clone. The V gene is TRBV30, the J gene TRBJ2-1; D is ambiguous. Trimming left V 0 bases short and J 7 bases short, with 7 bases between. This CDR3 spans 12 amino acids. The V gene's germline CDR1 is GTSNPN and CDR2 SVGIG (reference sequence). The CDR3 is CAWSVLKNEQFF. The CDR3 nucleotides read TGTGCCTGGAGTGTACTAAAAAATGAGCAGTTCTTC.

The V and J genes are TRBV5-6 and TRBJ2-1, with D unresolved. Germline V gene sequence: CDR1 SGHDT, CDR2 YYEEEE. With 1 base removed from V and 0 bases from J, the gap between germline ends came to 5 bases. The CDR3 has 14 amino acids. CDR3 protein: CASSLTSSYNEQFF. In DNA form, the CDR3 reads TGTGCCAGCAGCTTGACAAGCTCCTACAATGAGCAGTTCTTC.

This chain joins TRBV29-1 and TRBJ2-1; tentatively, D is TRBD1 (5 bases). V lost 7 bases, J lost 0 bases, and 22 bases lay in between. CDR1 SQVTM and CDR2 ANQGSEA come from the germline V gene. CDR3 length: 17 residues. The CDR3 DNA reads as TGCAGCGCCACCGAAGGGGCCTATTTCTTCTCCTACAATGAGCAGTTCTTC. Protein: CSATEGAYFFSYNEQFF.

This clone was recorded only once. The rearrangement links TRBV7-2 to TRBJ2-3; possibly TRBD2 for D (5 bases). Trimming took off 4 bases at V and 6 bases at J, with 17 bases between the two ends. The V gene's germline CDR1 is SGHTA and CDR2 FQGNSA. The CDR3 has 15 amino acids. CDR3 loop: CASSSLISSADTQYF. In DNA form, the CDR3 reads TGTGCCAGCAGCTCCCTTATTAGTAGCGCGGATACGCAGTATTTT. Full variable domain (missing parts from reference TRBV7-2 and TRBJ2-3): GAGVSQSPSNKVTEKGKDVELRCDPISGHTALYWYRQSLGQGLEFLIYFQGNSAPDKSGLPSDRFSAERTGGSVSTLTIQRTQQEDSAVYLCASSSLISSADTQYFGPGTRLTVL.

V gene TRBV7-2 combines with J gene TRBJ2-3; weak D call: TRBD2 (5 bases). Germline values: CDR1 SGHTA, CDR2 FQGNSA. The CDR3 runs 14 residues. V was trimmed by 7 bases and J by 2 bases, leaving 13 bases between them. This CDR3 reads CASIASFNTDTQYF. As DNA, the CDR3 is TGTGCCAGCATAGCGTCTTTTAACACAGATACGCAGTATTTT.

The table lists this clone with a count of one. This chain links TRBV9 with TRBJ1-1; TRBD1 might be the D (6 bases). V lost 4 bases and J 3 bases, leaving 10 bases between the germline ends. Per the germline V gene, CDR1 is SGDLS and CDR2 is YYNGEE. This CDR3 region has 13 residues. The CDR3 is CASSKQGHTEAFF. The CDR3 DNA is TGTGCCAGCAGCAAACAGGGACACACTGAAGCTTTCTTT. The full variable domain, its missing parts supplied by reference TRBV9 and TRBJ1-1, is DSGVTQTPKHLITATGQRVTLRCSPRSGDLSVYWYQQSLDQGLQFLIQYYNGEERAKGNILERFSAQQFPDLHSELNLSSLELGDSALYFCASSKQGHTEAFFGQGTRLTVV.

CDR3: CASSIAWGEELNNEQFF. CDR3 sequence (DNA): TGTGCCAGTAGTATAGCCTGGGGGGAGGAGCTAAACAATGAGCAGTTCTTC. The chain couples TRBV19 to TRBJ2-1, with a weak D call TRBD2 (6 bases). The germline gives CDR1 LNHDA, CDR2 SQIVND (reference sequence). V lost 1 base, J lost 5 bases, and 18 bases lay in between. The CDR3 is made up of 17 amino acids.

The rearrangement links TRBV29-1 to TRBJ2-1, with 16 positions matching TRBD2. Germline V lookup: CDR1 SQVTM, CDR2 ANQGSEA. V was pared by 5 bases and J by 5 bases, with 6 bases of the junction left unmatched. The CDR3 totals 16 residues. CDR3 in amino acids: CSVMGLAGGFHNEQFF. CDR3 DNA sequence: TGCAGCGTTATGGGACTAGCGGGAGGGTTCCACAATGAGCAGTTCTTC.

V and J are TRBV30 and TRBJ1-1; a weak D match, TRBD1 (5 bases). CDR3 size: 12 residues. V was trimmed by 4 bases and J by 2 bases, leaving 8 bases between them. Germline-derived CDR1 and CDR2 are GTSNPN and SVGIG (reference sequence). The CDR3 spells CAWNRINTEAFF. CDR3 coding DNA: TGTGCCTGGAACAGGATTAACACTGAAGCTTTCTTT.

The chain combines TRBV6-1 with TRBJ1-1, with no clear D. The V gene's germline CDR1 is MNHNS and CDR2 SASEGT. This CDR3 region has 13 residues. V lost 3 bases and J lost 6, with 11 bases in between. The CDR3 sequence is CASSDAPAAEAFF. CDR3 nucleotides: TGTGCCAGCAGTGACGCACCGGCGGCTGAAGCTTTCTTT.

The chain uses TRBV5-1 and TRBJ2-7, with 8 bases fitting TRBD2. This CDR3 region has 18 residues. Losses at the gene ends were 3 bases for V and 5 bases for J; bases not matched to a gene: 19. Germline V CDR1 and CDR2: SGHRS, YFSETQ. CDR3 in amino acids: CASSSRGDQRSLFHEQYF. The CDR3 DNA follows: TGCGCCAGCAGCTCGCGGGGGGACCAGCGTAGCCTCTTCCACGAGCAGTACTTC.

This rearrangement joins TRBV7-6 to TRBJ1-1; no clear D. This CDR3 region has 14 residues. Germline V gives CDR1 SGHVS, CDR2 FNYEAQ. Trimming cost V 1 base and J 1 base, with 7 bases left between them. CDR3: CASSLGAGNTEAFF. The CDR3 region has the DNA TGTGCCAGCAGCTTAGGCGCGGGGAACACTGAAGCTTTCTTT.

J is TRBJ1-1 and V is TRBV7-2; D unclear. The length of the CDR3 is 14 residues. Trimming pared 3 bases from V and 10 bases from J, leaving 18 bases between. CDR1 is SGHTA, CDR2 FQGNSA, per germline. DNA for the CDR3: TGTGCCAGCAGCTTGAAGCTGCCGGGGTCGGGAGCTTTCTTT. Encoded protein: CASSLKLPGSGAFF.

This chain uses TRBV11-3 with TRBJ2-5, with 12 bases that match TRBD2. The CDR3 covers 17 residues. V was clipped by 0 bases and J by 3 bases; unmatched bases: 5. CDR1 is SGHNT, CDR2 YENEEA, per germline. The CDR3 DNA is TGTGCCAGCAGCTTAGACAGGAGACTAGCGGGAGAAGAGACCCAGTACTTC. This codes for CASSLDRRLAGEETQYF.

This clone has a single count. The chain carries TRBV25-1 and TRBJ2-3, with 7 bases aligning to TRBD1. J was trimmed by 3 bases and V by 5 bases; bases with no gene match: 5. The CDR3 runs 14 residues. Per germline, CDR1 MGHDK and CDR2 SYGVNS. The CDR3 DNA sequence: TGTGCCAGCAGTCCGACAGGGTGGACAGATACGCAGTATTTT. Translation gives CASSPTGWTDTQYF.

This clone appeared a single time. The genes are TRBV28 and TRBJ1-1; 9 bases align to TRBD1. Losses at the gene ends were 5 bases for V and 5 bases for J; bases not matched to a gene: 9. Germline CDR1 MDHEN, CDR2 SYDVKM. The CDR3 loop spans 15 amino acids. In DNA, the CDR3 is TGTGCCAGCAGTGGTACAGGGGGCGCAAATACTGAAGCTTTCTTT. It specifies CASSGTGGANTEAFF.

This clone has just a few counts. The chain carries TRBV19 and TRBJ1-1; TRBD1 matches 7 bases. There are 13 residues in the CDR3. J was trimmed by 2 bases and V by 6 bases; bases with no gene match: 3. CDR1 and CDR2 from the germline V gene are LNHDA and SQIVND (reference sequence). Written as DNA, the CDR3 is TGTGCCAGTAGAGACAGGGTAAACACTGAAGCTTTCTTT. Protein sequence: CASRDRVNTEAFF.

This clone showed up just once. This chain uses TRBV6-5 with TRBJ1-1; a possible D gene is TRBD1 (6 bases). CDR1 is MNHEY and CDR2 is SVGAGI in the germline V gene. The CDR3 is made up of 15 amino acids. Trimming took off 6 bases at V and 2 bases at J, with 16 bases between the two ends. The CDR3 DNA sequence: TGTGCCAGCAGGACTCTGGGACACCTTAACACTGAAGCTTTCTTT. Translating gives CASRTLGHLNTEAFF.

V gene TRBV19 combines with J gene TRBJ1-5; a weak D match, TRBD1 (6 bases). Trimming removed 5 bases at V and 4 bases at J, with 9 bases between. Germline assignment: CDR1 LNHDA and CDR2 SQIVND (reference sequence). The CDR3 is 13 residues long. The chain's CDR3 is CASSVQGNQPQHF. CDR3 nucleotides: TGTGCCAGTAGTGTACAGGGTAATCAGCCCCAGCATTTT.

This rearrangement joins TRBV29-1 to TRBJ1-2; 7 nucleotides match TRBD1. J was trimmed by 2 bases and V by 6 bases; bases with no gene match: 6. The CDR3 has 13 amino acids. Germline V gene data show CDR1 as SQVTM and CDR2 as ANQGSEA. The CDR3 DNA is TGCAGCGTCGAAACAGGGGACAACTATGGCTACACCTTC. Translation gives CSVETGDNYGYTF.

The DNA of the CDR3 is TGCGCCAGCAGCCAAGAAAGCGGGGAGGAAGGTATCCACGAGCAGTACTTC. This gives the protein CASSQESGEEGIHEQYF. V is TRBV4-1 and J is TRBJ2-7, with 7 bases aligning to TRBD2. The V segment lost 0 bases and the J segment 5 bases; nucleotides outside the gene matches: 13. The length of the CDR3 is 17 residues. Looked up from germline, CDR1 is MGHRA and CDR2 is YSYEKL.

This chain connects TRBV5-1 to TRBJ2-1; TRBD2 matches 10 bases. Germline V gene sequence: CDR1 SGHRS, CDR2 YFSETQ. The CDR3 length is 14 residues. Trimming took 6 bases from V and 5 from J; bases not matched to a gene: 5. The CDR3 here is CASTRTSGNNEQFF. The CDR3 DNA reads as TGCGCCAGCACCCGGACTAGCGGAAACAATGAGCAGTTCTTC.

J is TRBJ1-1 and V is TRBV13; D remains unclear. V lost 0 bases to trimming and J lost 7 bases, with 6 bases between them. CDR1 is PRHDT and CDR2 is FYEKMQ in the germline V gene (reference sequence). This CDR3 is built from 12 residues. CDR3 sequence: CASSLGEFEAFF. The CDR3 region has the DNA TGTGCCAGCAGCTTAGGGGAGTTTGAAGCTTTCTTT.

The chain has TRBV19 and TRBJ2-2; TRBD2 matches 10 bases. V lost 4 bases to trimming and J lost 6 bases; unmatched junction nucleotides: 5. Looked up from germline, CDR1 is LNHDA and CDR2 is SQIVND (reference sequence). The length of the CDR3 is 15 residues. This chain's CDR3 is CASSTTSGWAGELFF. The DNA of the CDR3 is TGTGCCAGTAGTACGACTAGCGGGTGGGCCGGGGAGCTGTTTTTT.

A single count supports this clone. The V call is TRBV7-8, the J call TRBJ2-1; 10 bases map to TRBD2. Germline-derived CDR1 and CDR2 are SGHVS and FQNEAQ. The V and J ends lost 5 bases and 3 bases, in that order; junction bases with no gene match: 4. This CDR3 has 15 amino acids. The CDR3 nucleotides read TGTGCCAGCAGCCCCGGGACTAGCGTCTACAATGAGCAGTTCTTC. This gives the protein CASSPGTSVYNEQFF.

The rearrangement uses TRBV5-6 and TRBJ2-3; D is undetermined. Trimming stripped 1 base from V and 4 bases from J, with 10 bases between. The CDR3 extends over 14 amino acids. Germline V gene lookup returns CDR1 SGHDT and CDR2 YYEEEE. In DNA, the CDR3 is TGTGCCAGCAGCTTGTCCCCAGTGCCAGATACGCAGTATTTT. Amino acid sequence: CASSLSPVPDTQYF.

J is TRBJ2-1 and V is TRBV12-2; TRBD2, the table's D call, was not compared with the DNA. TRBV12-2 is reported as a pseudogene. CDR3 size: 18 residues. CDR3 amino acids: CASRFPSSGGSSYNEQFF. Here the CDR3 DNA reads TGTGCAAGTCGCTTCCCCTCTAGCGGGGGAAGCTCCTACAATGAGCAGTTCTTC.